This T cell receptor beta chain originates from a study of blood T cell repertoires in COVID-19. Study at large: Spain, Italy and the United States supplied samples that represented acute and convalescent COVID-19. From T cells, B-cell-depleted T cells, or PBMCs came the material, which was cDNA or gDNA.

Germline-derived CDR1 and CDR2 are MNHEY and SVGEGT. Trimming took off 6 bases at V and 7 bases at J, with 15 bases between the two ends. This CDR3 spans 13 amino acids. This clone was recorded only once. Per the original data handling: The authors estimated nucleated cell counts from reference gene primer amplification. Here immunoSEQ multiplex PCR was the method, and the copy in TCRdb shows in-frame clones only, minus some. V, J and clone size were drawn from that table, and D and trimming were deduced from the DNA. The sample contains roughly 200,000 clones, just under 90% of which appear only once.

The genes are TRBV6-2 or TRBV6-3 and TRBJ1-2, with D possibly TRBD1 on 6 matching bases. The sequencing input was peripheral blood. This TCR was sampled from a woman between 18 and 30 years old who had recovered from COVID-19. Written as DNA, the CDR3 is TGTGCCAGCAGCGGGGACATTTTCTTTGGCTACACCTTC. It specifies CASSGDIFFGYTF.